A single sample gave rise to the 21 T cell receptor beta chains below, sequenced in a study of Ad26.COV2.S vaccination and SARS-CoV-2 variants (dated by TCRdb to the early 2020s). Reading the label with the study, this specimen's treatment or condition is: 15 to 20 received Ad26.COV2.S at low or high dose, single or two shots; five or six received placebo; per-sample allocation not given. Repertoires of vaccine and placebo recipients were sequenced from samples taken on day 63 after the first injection. The library was generated by the immunoSEQ multiplex PCR assay. As stored in TCRdb, this immuneACCESS dataset retains in-frame rearrangements with V and J assigned. A fraction of the clones does not appear; measured against another copy, unresolved V genes explain less than half of the discrepancy, and the remainder lacks a known reason. The table for this sample lists roughly 420,000 clones; roughly 90% of them were counted only once. Together, the top ten hold 3.6% of the sample.

Sample: peripheral blood, taken in a trial of Ad26.COV2.S vaccine versus placebo. Every receptor here comes from a person between 18 and 60 years old who received the Ad26.COV2.S COVID-19 vaccine or a placebo.

This clone was observed a single time. The chain couples TRBV18 to TRBJ2-6, with 12 bases identical to TRBD1. This CDR3 contains 16 residues. Trimming cost V 9 bases and J 5 bases; bases outside gene matches: 8. The germline gives CDR1 KGHSH, CDR2 LQKENI. The CDR3 DNA is TGTGCCAGTCTGGGACAGGGGGCCCGGTGGGCCAACGTCCTGACTTTC. This encodes CASLGQGARWANVLTF.

Only a few counts were recorded for this clone. The rearrangement joins TRBV7-2 to TRBJ2-7, with no clear D. Deletions cut 1 base from V and 7 bases from J, with 11 bases between. The CDR3 is 13 amino acids. CDR1 SGHTA and CDR2 FQGNSA come from the germline V gene. The CDR3 sequence: CASSLGWGKEQYF. The CDR3 bases are TGTGCCAGCAGCTTAGGGTGGGGAAAGGAGCAGTACTTC.

The J gene is TRBJ2-7, the V gene TRBV7-2; D is possibly TRBD2 (6 bases). Trimming cost V 7 bases and J 5 bases, with 15 bases left between them. The CDR3 sequence is 13 residues long. In germline, CDR1 is SGHTA, CDR2 FQGNSA. The CDR3 sequence: CASTFWRGDEQYF. The CDR3 nucleotides read TGTGCCAGCACCTTCTGGAGGGGCGACGAGCAGTACTTC.

The genes are TRBV4-2 and TRBJ1-6, with a weak D call TRBD1 (6 bases). The CDR3 has 16 amino acids. V lost 0 bases, J lost 9 bases, and 15 bases lay in between. The germline V gene has CDR1 LGHNA and CDR2 YNFKEQ. CDR3 sequence (DNA): TGTGCCAGCAGCCAAGATACCGGGACACGTAGTTCACCCCTCCACTTT. It codes for CASSQDTGTRSSPLHF.

The rearrangement links TRBV3-1 (or the pseudogene TRBV3-2) to TRBJ2-2; D not resolved. Germline V gene data show CDR1 as LGHDT and CDR2 as YNNKEL (reference sequence). The CDR3 runs 14 residues. V dropped 0 bases and J dropped 6 bases, with 8 bases sitting between them. Here the CDR3 reads CASSQDRSAGELFF. CDR3 in DNA: TGTGCCAGCAGCCAAGATAGAAGTGCCGGGGAGCTGTTTTTT.

V is TRBV5-4 and J is TRBJ2-3, with D perhaps TRBD1 (5 bases). V was clipped by 2 bases and J by 4 bases, with 8 bases between them. Per germline, CDR1 SGHNT and CDR2 YYREEE (reference sequence). There are 13 residues in the CDR3. The CDR3 DNA sequence: TGTGCCAGCAGCTTCCAGGGTTCAGATACGCAGTATTTT. This gives the protein CASSFQGSDTQYF.

The chain has TRBV7-2 and TRBJ2-1, with a weak D call TRBD1 (6 bases). With 1 base removed from V and 7 bases from J, the gap between germline ends came to 23 bases. This CDR3 has 18 residues. CDR1 SGHTA and CDR2 FQGNSA come from the germline V gene. The chain's CDR3 is CASSLGGSRTASLNEQFF. CDR3 nucleotides: TGTGCCAGCAGCTTAGGGGGTAGTAGGACAGCGAGCTTAAATGAGCAGTTCTTC.

The chain carries TRBV9 and TRBJ2-3; TRBD2 aligns across 7 bases. Germline V gives CDR1 SGDLS, CDR2 YYNGEE. The trim removed 0 bases at V and 6 bases at J, leaving 10 bases unmatched. The CDR3 has 16 amino acids. This CDR3 is CASSVGGGVTTDTQYF. CDR3 in DNA: TGTGCCAGCAGCGTAGGTGGGGGGGTAACGACGGATACGCAGTATTTT. Using reference TRBV9 and TRBJ2-3 for the parts outside the CDR3, the full variable domain is DSGVTQTPKHLITATGQRVTLRCSPRSGDLSVYWYQQSLDQGLQFLIQYYNGEERAKGNILERFSAQQFPDLHSELNLSSLELGDSALYFCASSVGGGVTTDTQYFGPGTRLTVL.

V is TRBV7-2 and J is TRBJ1-4; 8 bases fit TRBD1. The CDR3 is made up of 14 amino acids. Trimming removed 3 bases from V and 8 bases from J; junction bases left unmatched: 5. CDR1 SGHTA and CDR2 FQGNSA come from the germline V gene. The CDR3 DNA sequence: TGTGCCAGCAGCTTGACAGGGGAAGCCGAAAAACTGTTTTTT. It codes for CASSLTGEAEKLFF.

V is TRBV3-1 (or the pseudogene TRBV3-2) and J is TRBJ1-4, with 7 positions matching TRBD1. The CDR3 extends over 14 amino acids. Germline CDR1 is LGHDT and CDR2 is YNNKEL (reference sequence). The J segment lost 8 bases and the V segment lost 5 bases, leaving 8 bases of the junction unmatched. CDR3 in amino acids: CASSFRGAGEKLFF. DNA for the CDR3: TGTGCCAGCAGCTTCAGGGGGGCAGGGGAAAAACTGTTTTTT.

The chain couples TRBV5-4 to TRBJ2-7; D uncertain. V shed 0 bases and J shed 6 bases, with 16 bases lying between them. The CDR3 spans 15 residues. Per germline, CDR1 SGHNT and CDR2 YYREEE (reference sequence). The CDR3: CASSLDRDGLGEQYF. The CDR3 DNA is TGTGCCAGCAGCTTGGATAGGGATGGTCTTGGCGAGCAGTACTTC.

The V call is TRBV3-1 (or the pseudogene TRBV3-2), the J call TRBJ1-1; TRBD1 might be the D (5 bases). The CDR3 consists of 16 residues. Per the germline V gene, CDR1 is LGHDT and CDR2 is YNNKEL (reference sequence). V shed 4 bases and J shed 7 bases, with 22 bases lying between them. The CDR3 protein is CASSRGGTQQGREAFF. CDR3 DNA: TGTGCCAGCAGCCGGGGAGGTACCCAGCAGGGACGTGAAGCTTTCTTT.

The gene calls are TRBV10-3 and TRBJ1-6; 9 bases are shared with TRBD1. This CDR3 contains 17 residues. J lost 5 bases, V lost 0 bases, and 5 bases had no gene match. Germline lookup yields CDR1 ENHRY and CDR2 SYGVKD. The CDR3: CAISESGDRANNSPLHF. The CDR3 nucleotides read TGTGCCATCAGTGAGTCCGGGGACAGGGCCAATAATTCACCCCTCCACTTT.

The V and J genes are TRBV3-1 (or the pseudogene TRBV3-2) and TRBJ2-7; possibly TRBD2 for D (5 bases). The CDR3 consists of 14 residues. The V gene lost 1 base and the J gene lost 4 bases, with 11 bases spanning the gap. Germline lookup yields CDR1 LGHDT and CDR2 YNNKEL (reference sequence). The CDR3 sequence: CASSQGVGGYEQYF. In nucleotides, the CDR3 is TGTGCCAGCAGCCAAGGGGTCGGCGGGTACGAGCAGTACTTC.

This chain links TRBV27 with TRBJ1-4; the D gene is possibly TRBD1 (5 bases). V was pared by 4 bases and J by 0 bases, with 9 bases between. Germline lookup yields CDR1 MNHEY and CDR2 SMNVEV (reference sequence). There are 15 residues in the CDR3. CDR3 protein: CASSSQGATNEKLFF. DNA of the CDR3: TGTGCCAGCAGTTCCCAGGGAGCAACTAATGAAAAACTGTTTTTT.

The J gene is TRBJ1-3, the V gene TRBV7-6; no reliable D call. The CDR3 has 14 amino acids. The ends were cut back, 7 bases at V and 2 bases at J, with 12 bases in the middle. The V gene's germline CDR1 is SGHVS and CDR2 FNYEAQ. CDR3 amino acids: CASTSGGAGNTIYF. The CDR3, as DNA: TGTGCCAGCACCTCGGGTGGGGCTGGAAACACCATATATTTT. The complete variable domain, with remaining parts taken from reference TRBV7-6 and TRBJ1-3, reads GAGVSQSPRYKVTKRGQDVALRCDPISGHVSLYWYRQALGQGPEFLTYFNYEAQQDKSGLPNDRFSAERPEGSISTLTIQRTEQRDSAMYRCASTSGGAGNTIYFGEGSWLTVV.

DNA for the CDR3: TGTGCCAGCAGCCGCAGATGGGTTGGGACAGGGGGCTTTATTGAGCAGTTCTTC. Residues: CASSRRWVGTGGFIEQFF. V is TRBV7-2 and J is TRBJ2-1; 12 positions match TRBD1. Germline V gene sequence: CDR1 SGHTA, CDR2 FQGNSA. J lost 9 bases, V lost 5 bases, and 17 bases had no gene match. This CDR3 contains 18 residues.

The chain carries TRBV7-3 and TRBJ2-3; D not resolved. CDR3 length equals 13 residues. Deletions cut 1 base from V and 5 bases from J, with 7 bases between. Germline V CDR1 and CDR2: SGHTA, FQGTGA. CDR3 bases: TGTGCCAGCAGCTTAATCAAGCAAGATACGCAGTATTTT. Translation gives CASSLIKQDTQYF.

The V gene is TRBV7-8, the J gene TRBJ2-7, with D uncertain. The V and J ends lost 7 bases and 0 bases respectively, with 10 bases between them. The CDR3 totals 13 residues. CDR1 and CDR2 (germline): SGHVS, FQNEAQ. The CDR3 is CASTSVSSYEQYF. CDR3 DNA: TGTGCCAGCACCTCTGTTAGCTCCTACGAGCAGTACTTC.

CDR3 nucleotide sequence: TGTGCCAGCAGTTCGTGGGGGGCCGATGAGACCCAGTACTTC. Amino acid sequence: CASSSWGADETQYF. The chain is built from TRBV6-2 or TRBV6-3 and TRBJ2-5; D may correspond to TRBD1 or TRBD2 (6 bases each). From germline, CDR1 is MNHEY and CDR2 SVGEGT. Trimming shortened V by 4 bases and J by 5 bases, and 14 bases separated the two germline ends. This CDR3 region has 14 residues.

The rearrangement uses TRBV28 and TRBJ2-1; 13 nucleotides agree with TRBD2. The V gene's germline CDR1 is MDHEN and CDR2 SYDVKM. V was clipped by 3 bases and J by 7 bases; unmatched bases: 3. The CDR3 has 15 residues. As DNA, the CDR3 is TGTGCCAGCAGTTTGGGACTAGCGGGGTCGAATGAGCAGTTCTTC. Residues: CASSLGLAGSNEQFF.